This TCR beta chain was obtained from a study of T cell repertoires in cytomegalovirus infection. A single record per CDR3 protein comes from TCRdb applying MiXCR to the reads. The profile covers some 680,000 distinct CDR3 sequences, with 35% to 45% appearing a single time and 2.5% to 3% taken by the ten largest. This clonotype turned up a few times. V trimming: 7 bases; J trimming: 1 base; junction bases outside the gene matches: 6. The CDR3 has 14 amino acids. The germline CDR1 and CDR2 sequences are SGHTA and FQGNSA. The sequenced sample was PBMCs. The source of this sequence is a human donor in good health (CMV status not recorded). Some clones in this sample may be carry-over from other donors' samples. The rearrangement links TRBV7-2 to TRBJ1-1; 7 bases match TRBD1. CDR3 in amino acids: CASNPRTGNTEAFF. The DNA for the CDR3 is TGTGCCAGCAACCCGCGGACAGGGAACACTGAAGCTTTCTTT.